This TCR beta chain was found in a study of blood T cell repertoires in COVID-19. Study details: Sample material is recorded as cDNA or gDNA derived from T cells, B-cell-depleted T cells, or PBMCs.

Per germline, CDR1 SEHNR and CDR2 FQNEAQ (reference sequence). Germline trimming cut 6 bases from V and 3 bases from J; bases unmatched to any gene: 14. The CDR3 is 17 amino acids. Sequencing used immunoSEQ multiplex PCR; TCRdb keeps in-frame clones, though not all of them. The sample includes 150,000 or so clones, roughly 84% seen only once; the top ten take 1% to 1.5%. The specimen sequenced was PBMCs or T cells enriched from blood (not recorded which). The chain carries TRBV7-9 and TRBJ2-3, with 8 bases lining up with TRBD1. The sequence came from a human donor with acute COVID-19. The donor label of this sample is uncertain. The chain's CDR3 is CASRQSRLDRATDTQYF. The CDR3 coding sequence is TGTGCCAGCAGGCAATCCCGATTGGACAGGGCGACAGATACGCAGTATTTT.